This T cell receptor (beta chain) was captured by sequencing in a study of CD8 T cells in ankylosing spondylitis. TCRdb called the 5' RACE reads again in MiXCR, with one record for every CDR3 protein. The data hold roughly 230,000 distinct CDR3 sequences, with roughly 8.2% observed a single time. This clonotype was seen ten or more times. V shed 3 bases and J shed 5 bases, with 20 bases lying between them. Germline-derived CDR1 and CDR2 are SGDLS and YYNGEE. The CDR3 is 16 residues long. V usage is TRBV9 and J usage is TRBJ1-2; maybe TRBD1 (6 bases). The source of this sequence is a female donor with ankylosing spondylitis or in good health (not recorded which). The sample taken for sequencing was blood, either unsorted or a sorted T cell fraction (not recorded which). CDR3: CASSAYKYRGHYGYTF. The DNA of the CDR3 is TGTGCCAGCAGCGCTTACAAATATCGGGGACATTATGGCTACACCTTC.